A selection of T cell receptor beta chains follows, all from one sample in a study of blood T cells in healthy people across ages. TCRdb reprocessed the 5' RACE reads with MiXCR, giving one entry per CDR3 protein. The table shows approximately 1.5 million distinct CDR3 sequences, with about 31% occurring only once. Specimen: blood. The receptors stem from a woman under 40 in good health. Each CDR3 is given with its conserved first and last residue. A D gene is named only where the DNA matches it firmly. Clone size is not always given. Where it is, it says once, few, many or a class for expanded clones.

J: TRBJ1-5; D: -; V: TRBV28; size: few; DNA: TGTGCCAGCACCCCGAGGAACGGCTATCAGCCCCAGCATTTT; CDR3: CASTPRNGYQPQHF
J: TRBJ2-5; D: -; V: TRBV28; size: few; DNA: TGTGCCAGCAGTTTCACCCGCCCGGGGCAGTACCAAGAGACCCAGTACTTC; CDR3: CASSFTRPGQYQETQYF
J: TRBJ2-3; D: TRBD2; V: TRBV5-8; size: -; DNA: TGTGCCAGCAGCCTAGGACTAGCGGACCTAAGCAACACAGATACGCAGTATTTT; CDR3: CASSLGLADLSNTDTQYF
J: TRBJ2-7; D: TRBD2; V: TRBV20-1; size: few; DNA: TGCAGTGCTAGAGATAAGCTAGCGGCATCCTACGAGCAGTACTTC; CDR3: CSARDKLAASYEQYF
J: TRBJ1-5; D: TRBD1; V: TRBV20-1; size: -; DNA: TGTAGTGCTAACCATACAGGGGTCAGCAATCAGCCCCAGCATTTT; CDR3: CSANHTGVSNQPQHF
J: TRBJ1-4; D: TRBD1; V: TRBV20-1; size: once; DNA: TGCAGTGCTCAAGCTCCGGGACAGGGTGGTGAAAAACTGTTTTTT; CDR3: CSAQAPGQGGEKLFF
J: TRBJ2-7; D: -; V: TRBV12-3/TRBV12-4; size: many; DNA: TGTGCCAGCAGTTTAAAAGCCGGCCCCTCCTACGAGCAGTACTTC; CDR3: CASSLKAGPSYEQYF
J: TRBJ2-3; D: -; V: TRBV7-3; size: few; DNA: TGTGCCAGCAGCTTAACGGGGCGAATGAGCGCAGATACGCAGTATTTT; CDR3: CASSLTGRMSADTQYF
J: TRBJ2-6; D: TRBD1; V: TRBV6-2/TRBV6-3; size: few; DNA: TGTGCCAGCAGTTACGGGGCAGGGGGCGCTGGGGCCAACGTCCTGACTTTC; CDR3: CASSYGAGGAGANVLTF
J: TRBJ1-2; D: TRBD1; V: TRBV5-1; size: few; DNA: TGCGCCAGCAGCTTTGAACAGGGGGCCTATGGCTACACCTTC; CDR3: CASSFEQGAYGYTF
J: TRBJ1-2; D: -; V: TRBV4-2; size: -; DNA: TGTGCCAGCAGCCAAGACGGGGGCGCGGAATACTATGGCTACACCTTC; CDR3: CASSQDGGAEYYGYTF
J: TRBJ2-3; D: TRBD2; V: TRBV20-1; size: -; DNA: TGCAGTGCTCCTCCGAGCGGGGGCGCGGATACGCAGTATTTT; CDR3: CSAPPSGGADTQYF
J: TRBJ1-1; D: TRBD1; V: TRBV7-6; size: few; DNA: TGTGCCAGCAGCCTCAGGCCGGGACAGGGGGGCACTGAAGCTTTCTTT; CDR3: CASSLRPGQGGTEAFF
J: TRBJ2-5; D: -; V: TRBV27; size: -; DNA: TGTGCCAGTGGACTAAAAGAGACCCAGTACTTC; CDR3: CASGLKETQYF
J: TRBJ1-4; D: -; V: TRBV5-1; size: -; DNA: TGCGCCAGCAGCTTGGACGGCTATGATAATGAAAAACTGTTTTTT; CDR3: CASSLDGYDNEKLFF
J: TRBJ2-7; D: -; V: TRBV27; size: -; DNA: TGTGCCAGCAGTTTAATTGGGGGGGGCTGCGAGCAGTACTTC; CDR3: CASSLIGGGCEQYF
J: TRBJ2-7; D: -; V: TRBV6-6; size: many; DNA: TGTGCCAGCAGTGCAGGACAGTGGTCAGACTACGAGCAGTACTTC; CDR3: CASSAGQWSDYEQYF
J: TRBJ1-5; D: TRBD1; V: TRBV4-1; size: few; DNA: TGCGCCAGCAGTCCGAGGGGGGACAGGGTTGATCAGCCCCAGCATTTT; CDR3: CASSPRGDRVDQPQHF
J: TRBJ2-1; D: -; V: TRBV27; size: -; DNA: TGTGCCAGCGCCCTTAGTGTGGGGGAGCTCGGTAGTGAGCAGTTCTTC; CDR3: CASALSVGELGSEQFF
J: TRBJ2-5; D: TRBD2; V: TRBV6-1; size: -; DNA: TGTACCAGCAGCCGCGGGGGACCCCAAGAGACCCAGTACTTC; CDR3: CTSSRGGPQETQYF
J: TRBJ2-6; D: TRBD2; V: TRBV7-9; size: few; DNA: TGTGCCAGCAGCTCTCGGGAGGGAGTTATTGCTGGGGCCAACGTCCTGACTTTC; CDR3: CASSSREGVIAGANVLTF
J: TRBJ2-1; D: TRBD2; V: TRBV7-9; size: -; DNA: TGTGCCAGCAGCCCGGGACTAGCGGGAGGCAATGGGCAGTTCTTC; CDR3: CASSPGLAGGNGQFF
J: TRBJ2-7; D: TRBD2; V: TRBV27; size: few; DNA: TGTGCCAGCAGTCCTAACCCCTCACGACTAGCGGGAGACGAGCAGTACTTC; CDR3: CASSPNPSRLAGDEQYF
J: TRBJ1-1; D: -; V: TRBV2; size: -; DNA: TGTGCCAGCAGTCTTCCCCTCGACAGTCCGGCTTTCTTT; CDR3: CASSLPLDSPAFF
J: TRBJ2-3; D: TRBD2; V: TRBV6-2/TRBV6-3; size: -; DNA: TGTACCAGCAGTAGAACTAGCGGGAGAACTACAGATACGCAGTATTTT; CDR3: CTSSRTSGRTTDTQYF